This TCR beta chain was profiled in a study of T-cell memory formation after mild COVID-19. TCRdb ran MiXCR on the 5' RACE reads and lists one entry per CDR3 protein. Altogether some 160,000 distinct CDR3 sequences are present, roughly 30% being singletons, with the ten largest covering 12%. Trimming took 1 base from V and 4 from J, leaving 7 bases between them. This CDR3 region has 13 residues. The germline V gene encodes CDR1 KGHSH and CDR2 LQKENI. The receptor comes from an adult woman who had mild COVID-19 (a few samples of this study predate the infection). Cell type and time point are not known. The sequenced sample consisted of PBMCs or a T cell subset sorted from them (not recorded which). The rearrangement uses TRBV18 and TRBJ2-5, with D possibly matching TRBD2 (6 bases). The CDR3, as DNA: TGTGCCAGCTCACCACGGAGGGGAGAGACCCAGTACTTC. Amino acids: CASSPRRGETQYF.